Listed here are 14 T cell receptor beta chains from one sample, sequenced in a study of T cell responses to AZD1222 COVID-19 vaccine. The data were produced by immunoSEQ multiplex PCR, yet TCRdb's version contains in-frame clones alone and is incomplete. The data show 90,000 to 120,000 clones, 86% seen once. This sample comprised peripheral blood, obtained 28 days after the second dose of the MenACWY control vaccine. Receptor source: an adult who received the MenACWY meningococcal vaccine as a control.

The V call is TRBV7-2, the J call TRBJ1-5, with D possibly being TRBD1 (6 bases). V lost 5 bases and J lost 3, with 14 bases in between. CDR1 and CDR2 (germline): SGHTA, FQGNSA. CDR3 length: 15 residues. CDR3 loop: CASSPIQGVNQPQHF. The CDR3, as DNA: TGTGCCAGCAGCCCAATACAGGGTGTCAATCAGCCCCAGCATTTT.

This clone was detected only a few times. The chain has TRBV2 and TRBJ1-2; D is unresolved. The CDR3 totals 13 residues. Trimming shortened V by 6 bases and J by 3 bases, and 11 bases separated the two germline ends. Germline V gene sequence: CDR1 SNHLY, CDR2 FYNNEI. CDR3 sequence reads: CASRDGAHYGYTF. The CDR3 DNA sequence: TGTGCCAGCAGGGACGGAGCGCACTATGGCTACACCTTC.

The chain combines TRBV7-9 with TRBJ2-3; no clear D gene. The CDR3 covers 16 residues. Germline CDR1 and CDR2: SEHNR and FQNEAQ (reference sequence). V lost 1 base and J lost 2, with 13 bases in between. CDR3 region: CASSLEATRLTDTQYF. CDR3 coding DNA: TGTGCCAGCAGCTTAGAGGCCACCCGCCTCACAGATACGCAGTATTTT.

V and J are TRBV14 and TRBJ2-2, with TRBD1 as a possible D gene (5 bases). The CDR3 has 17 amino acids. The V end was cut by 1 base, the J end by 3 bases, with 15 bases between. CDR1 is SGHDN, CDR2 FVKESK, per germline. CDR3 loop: CASSQAPSAGYTGELFF. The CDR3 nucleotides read TGTGCCAGCAGCCAAGCCCCTTCGGCAGGGTACACCGGGGAGCTGTTTTTT.

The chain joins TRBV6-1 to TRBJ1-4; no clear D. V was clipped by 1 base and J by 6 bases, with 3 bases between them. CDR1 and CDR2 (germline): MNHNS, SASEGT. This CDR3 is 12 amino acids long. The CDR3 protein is CASSEGYEKLFF. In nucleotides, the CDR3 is TGTGCCAGCAGTGAAGGTTATGAAAAACTGTTTTTT.

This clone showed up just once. DNA for the CDR3: TGTGCCAGCAGCCCGACGTCGGGGGTGGAGACCCAGTACTTC. Its translation is CASSPTSGVETQYF. The chain joins TRBV7-9 to TRBJ2-5, with D possibly being TRBD2 (6 bases). Trimming pared 5 bases from V and 5 bases from J, leaving 15 bases between. The CDR3 has 14 amino acids. Germline CDR1 is SEHNR and CDR2 is FQNEAQ (reference sequence).

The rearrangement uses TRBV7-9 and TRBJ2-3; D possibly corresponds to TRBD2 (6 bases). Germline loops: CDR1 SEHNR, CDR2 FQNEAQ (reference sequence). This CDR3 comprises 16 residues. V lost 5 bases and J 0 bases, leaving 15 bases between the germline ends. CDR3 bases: TGTGCCAGCAGCCTCTACGGCGGGGCTAGCACAGATACGCAGTATTTT. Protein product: CASSLYGGASTDTQYF. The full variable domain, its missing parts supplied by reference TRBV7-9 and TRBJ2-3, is DTGVSQNPRHKITKRGQNVTFRCDPISEHNRLYWYRQTLGQGPEFLTYFQNEAQLEKSRLLSDRFSAERPKGSFSTLEIQRTEQGDSAMYLCASSLYGGASTDTQYFGPGTRLTVL.

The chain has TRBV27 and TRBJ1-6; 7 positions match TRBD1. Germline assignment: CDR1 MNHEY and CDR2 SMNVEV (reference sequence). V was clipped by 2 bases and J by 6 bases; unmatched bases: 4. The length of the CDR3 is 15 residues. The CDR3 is CASSLGQVFNSPLHF. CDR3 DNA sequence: TGTGCCAGCAGTTTAGGACAGGTCTTTAATTCACCCCTCCACTTT.

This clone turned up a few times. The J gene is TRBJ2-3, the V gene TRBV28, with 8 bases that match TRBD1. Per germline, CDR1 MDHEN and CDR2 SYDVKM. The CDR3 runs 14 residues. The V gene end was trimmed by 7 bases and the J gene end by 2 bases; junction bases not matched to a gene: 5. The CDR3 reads CASTQGVVTDTQYF. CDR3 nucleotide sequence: TGTGCCAGCACACAGGGGGTTGTCACAGATACGCAGTATTTT.

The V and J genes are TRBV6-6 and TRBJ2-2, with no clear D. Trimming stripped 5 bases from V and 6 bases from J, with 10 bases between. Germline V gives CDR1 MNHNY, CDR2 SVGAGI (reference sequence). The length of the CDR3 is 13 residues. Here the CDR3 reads CASSTPPSGELFF. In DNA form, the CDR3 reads TGTGCCAGCAGTACCCCGCCGTCCGGGGAGCTGTTTTTT.

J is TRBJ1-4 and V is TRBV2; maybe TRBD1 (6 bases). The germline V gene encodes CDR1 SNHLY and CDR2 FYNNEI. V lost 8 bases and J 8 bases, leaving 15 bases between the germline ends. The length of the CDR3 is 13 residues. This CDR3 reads CASSRTGREKLFF. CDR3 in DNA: TGTGCCAGCTCGAGAACAGGGAGGGAAAAACTGTTTTTT.

This CDR3 is CATSGPPGQGGGDYGYTF. In DNA, the CDR3 is TGTGCCACCAGTGGTCCCCCCGGACAGGGCGGAGGTGACTATGGCTACACCTTC. The V and J genes are TRBV24-1 and TRBJ1-2; 8 positions agree with TRBD1. Looked up from germline, CDR1 is KGHDR and CDR2 is SFDVKD. Trimming at V came to 5 bases and at J to 3 bases, leaving 16 bases not matched to a gene. There are 18 residues in the CDR3.

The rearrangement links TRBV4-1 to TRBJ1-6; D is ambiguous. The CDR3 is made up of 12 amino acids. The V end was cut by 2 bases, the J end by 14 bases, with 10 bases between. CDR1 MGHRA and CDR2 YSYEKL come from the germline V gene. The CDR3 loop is CASSQPGQTLHF. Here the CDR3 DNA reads TGCGCCAGCAGCCAACCCGGGCAGACCCTCCACTTT.

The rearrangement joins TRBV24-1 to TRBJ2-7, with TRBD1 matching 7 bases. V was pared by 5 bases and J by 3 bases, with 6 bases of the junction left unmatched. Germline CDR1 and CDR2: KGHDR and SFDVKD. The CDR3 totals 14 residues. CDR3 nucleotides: TGTGCCACCAGTGCAGGGGGTGGTTTCTACGAGCAGTACTTC. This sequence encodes CATSAGGGFYEQYF.